These 2 T cell receptor beta chains originate from one sample sequenced in a study of immune evolution from preneoplasia to lung adenocarcinoma. This table comes from immunoSEQ multiplex PCR, and its TCRdb copy is limited to in-frame clones, with some not included. The sample carries about 14,000 clones, roughly 80% recorded once. Sequencing was carried out using FFPE minimally invasive lung adenocarcinoma tissue. The receptors originated from a person aged 65 to 79 with lung adenocarcinoma.

This clone has just one count. This rearrangement joins TRBV28 to TRBJ1-2, with D tentatively TRBD1 (5 bases). Trimming took 4 bases from V and 6 from J, leaving 9 bases between them. This CDR3 contains 12 residues. Looked up from germline, CDR1 is MDHEN and CDR2 is SYDVKM. CDR3 nucleotides: TGTGCCAGCAGTTCCACAGGTGATGGCTACACCTTC. Protein: CASSSTGDGYTF.

This chain joins TRBV28 and TRBJ1-6; no clear D gene. Germline CDR1 is MDHEN and CDR2 is SYDVKM. CDR3 length: 15 amino acids. V lost 10 bases and J 4 bases, leaving 17 bases between the germline ends. CDR3 bases: TGTGCCACTGCCTCCGACCGGGGTTATAATTCACCCCTCCACTTT. This gives the protein CATASDRGYNSPLHF.